The sequence of this T cell receptor (beta chain) was determined in a study of blood T cell repertoires in COVID-19. Overall study: Specimens from acute and convalescent COVID-19 originated in the United States, Italy and Spain.

In the study's own analysis: Amplification from reference gene primers served as the basis for estimated nucleated cell counts. Sequencing used immunoSEQ multiplex PCR; TCRdb keeps in-frame clones, though not all of them. V and J calls and clone size are as listed in that table; D and trimming were resolved from the DNA. The top ten hold about an eighth of the sample, which has about 85,000 clones, around 80% seen once. The TCR originated in a human donor in a cohort sampled during active COVID-19. Material: peripheral blood.

CDR3 coding DNA: TGCGCCAGCAGCGAGGGACTAGCGGCAGATACGCAGTATTTT. It is translated as CASSEGLAADTQYF. The rearrangement joins TRBV5-1 to TRBJ2-3; 11 bases map to TRBD2. Trimming cost V 4 bases and J 4 bases; bases outside gene matches: 2. The CDR3 contains 14 residues. CDR1 and CDR2 (germline): SGHRS, YFSETQ.